These 4 T cell receptor beta chains came from one sample sequenced in a study of neoadjuvant anti-PD-1 for oral cavity cancer. The method was immunoSEQ multiplex PCR; TCRdb's version includes in-frame clones alone and lacks a portion of them. Counted here are about 14,000 clones, around 34% occurring once; the ten biggest clones make up roughly two fifths. The time point: after neoadjuvant nivolumab, at surgical resection. Material: tumor tissue, obtained after nivolumab (anti-PD-1) treatment. These receptors all stem from a person between 35 and 79 years old with oral cavity squamous cell carcinoma.

The V call is TRBV5-1, the J call TRBJ2-1, with 10 bases aligning to TRBD2. The trim removed 1 base at V and 7 bases at J, leaving 5 bases unmatched. The CDR3 spans 15 residues. The germline CDR1 and CDR2 sequences are SGHRS and YFSETQ. CDR3 DNA sequence: TGCGCCAGCAGCTTGTCGTCTAGCGGGGGAAATGAGCAGTTCTTC. As protein: CASSLSSSGGNEQFF.

This clone appeared a single time. This chain connects TRBV6-5 to TRBJ1-2, with 10 bases lining up with TRBD1. Germline-derived CDR1 and CDR2 are MNHEY and SVGAGI. V was pared by 4 bases and J by 4 bases, with 6 bases of the junction left unmatched. CDR3 length equals 15 residues. CDR3 sequence: CASSSLTGGLYGYTF. The CDR3, as DNA: TGTGCCAGCAGTTCTTTGACAGGGGGCCTCTATGGCTACACCTTC.

The chain has TRBV5-4 and TRBJ1-5; D may be TRBD1 (6 bases). CDR1 and CDR2 from the germline V gene are SGHNT and YYREEE (reference sequence). V gave up 4 bases and J gave up 3 bases, with 14 bases separating them. This CDR3 contains 15 residues. The DNA for the CDR3 is TGTGCCAGCAGCACAGGGACTGGAAACAATCAGCCCCAGCATTTT. Its translation is CASSTGTGNNQPQHF.

The chain uses TRBV15 and TRBJ1-2, with D unclear. The CDR3 runs to 14 residues. The germline V gene encodes CDR1 LNHNV and CDR2 YYDKDF (reference sequence). Trimming removed 0 bases from V and 2 bases from J, with 7 bases in between. The CDR3 protein is CATSREPENYGYTF. For the CDR3, the DNA is TGTGCCACCAGCAGAGAACCAGAAAACTATGGCTACACCTTC. Full variable domain (remainder filled in from reference TRBV15 and TRBJ1-2): DAMVIQNPRYQVTQFGKPVTLSCSQTLNHNVMYWYQQKSSQAPKLLFHYYDKDFNNEADTPDNFQSRRPNTSFCFLDIRSPGLGDTAMYLCATSREPENYGYTFGSGTRLTVV.